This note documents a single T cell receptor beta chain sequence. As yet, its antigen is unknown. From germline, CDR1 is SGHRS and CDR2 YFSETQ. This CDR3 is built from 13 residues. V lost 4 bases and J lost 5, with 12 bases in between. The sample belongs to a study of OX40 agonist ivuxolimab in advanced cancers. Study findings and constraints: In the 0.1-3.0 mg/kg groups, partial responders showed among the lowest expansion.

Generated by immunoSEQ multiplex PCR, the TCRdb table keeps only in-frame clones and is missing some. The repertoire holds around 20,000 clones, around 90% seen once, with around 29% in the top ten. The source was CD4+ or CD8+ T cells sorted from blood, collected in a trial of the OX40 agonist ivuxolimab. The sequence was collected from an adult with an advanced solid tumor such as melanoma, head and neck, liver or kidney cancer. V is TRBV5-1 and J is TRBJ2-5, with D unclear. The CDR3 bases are TGCGCCAGCAGCGACGAGGTGCGCGAGACCCAGTACTTC. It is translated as CASSDEVRETQYF.